The clone carrying this TCR beta chain showed up many times. No antigen is known for it. This record belongs to a study of CD8 T cells in ankylosing spondylitis. Study-wide results and caveats: Peripheral blood samples showed relatively rare disease-linked clones, and these clones were CD8+. What seemed typical of ankylosing spondylitis blood was a TCR beta motif built from fewer than ten highly homologous variants.

Making use of molecular barcodes, quantitative 5'-RACE generated TCR beta libraries. TCRdb independently ran MiXCR on the 5' RACE reads; one entry per CDR3 protein. Seen here are 200,000 to 250,000 distinct CDR3 sequences, roughly a tenth observed once, and the top ten hold about a fifth. V lost 2 bases to trimming and J lost 1 base, with 5 bases between them. Looked up from germline, CDR1 is SGHTA and CDR2 is FQGNSA. The CDR3 has 14 residues. Sequenced sample: blood, either unsorted or a sorted T cell fraction (not recorded which). The receptor was isolated from a male donor with ankylosing spondylitis or in good health (not recorded which). The chain combines TRBV7-2 with TRBJ2-2; D is undetermined. In nucleotides, the CDR3 is TGTGCCAGCAGCTTATCAGGGAACACCGGGGAGCTGTTTTTT. It specifies CASSLSGNTGELFF.